This T cell receptor (beta chain) was documented in a study of blood T cell repertoires in COVID-19. Germline-derived CDR1 and CDR2 are KGHSH and LQKENI. Unmatched junction bases numbered 11, after V lost 4 bases and J lost 3 bases. This CDR3 spans 18 amino acids. Profiling relied on immunoSEQ multiplex PCR, and the TCRdb table lists in-frame clones only, not all of them. The sample has 150,000 to 200,000 clones, 86% seen once. Sequenced: peripheral blood. The chain couples TRBV18 to TRBJ2-7, with 14 bases matching TRBD2. This receptor was obtained from a man between 65 and 80 years old with active or convalescent COVID-19. CDR3: CASSLLPGLAGEDYEQYF. In nucleotides, the CDR3 is TGTGCCAGCTCACTTCTTCCGGGACTAGCGGGAGAAGACTACGAGCAGTACTTC.